A single sample is the source of the 28 T cell receptor beta chains below, sequenced in a study of Tregs in tolerant kidney transplant recipients. Clones were read by immunoSEQ multiplex PCR, and TCRdb kept only the in-frame ones, dropping some. This table lists 25,000 to 40,000 clones. Recipients received nonmyeloablative bone marrow transplants from related graft donors, with transient mixed chimerism. The sample consisted of CD4+ T cells from blood (PBMCs), taken 24 months after the transplant. These receptors were obtained from a human patient who received a combined kidney and bone marrow transplant. The T cells may partly be graft donor cells.

Worth noting for this clone: The read gets to within 3 residues of the CDR3 end, and the germline J gene fills in the rest. This rearrangement joins TRBV18 to TRBJ2-1; 11 nucleotides match TRBD2. The CDR3 has 15 amino acids. Germline V lookup: CDR1 KGHSH, CDR2 LQKENI. After removal of 4 bases from V and 5 bases from J, the junction contained 4 bases not matched to a gene. CDR3 protein: CASSQTSGINNEQFF. CDR3 DNA, as far as it was read: TGTGCCAGCTCACAGACTAGCGGGATAAACAATGAG.

Remarks on this clone: The sequenced fragment ends 3 residues before the CDR3 boundary, so the rest is inferred from the germline J gene. The rearrangement joins TRBV5-4 to TRBJ1-1, with TRBD1 as a possible D gene (5 bases). CDR1 and CDR2 (germline): SGHNT, YYREEE (reference sequence). V was clipped by 4 bases and J by 1 base, with 11 bases between them. The CDR3 is 14 amino acids. The CDR3 loop is CASSGDSRNTEAFF. The DNA read from the CDR3 is TGTGCCAGCAGCGGGGACTCGAGGAACACTGAA.

A word on this clone: The read terminates 3 residues before the CDR3 end, so the remaining end is supplied by the germline J gene. The chain links TRBV30 to TRBJ1-3; the match to TRBD1 covers 12 bases. The V segment lost 3 bases and the J segment 3 bases; nucleotides outside the gene matches: 3. The CDR3 runs 15 residues. Germline CDR1 is GTSNPN and CDR2 is SVGIG (reference sequence). The part of the CDR3 DNA that was read is TGTGCCTGGAGCAGGGACAGGGGGCATGGAAACACC. It encodes CAWSRDRGHGNT. The entire CDR3 sequence reads CAWSRDRGHGNTIYF.

In regard to this clone: The CDR3 extends 3 residues past the end of the read, so its final part is completed from the germline J gene. V and J are TRBV7-2 and TRBJ1-1, with D possibly matching TRBD1 (6 bases). Germline assignment: CDR1 SGHTA and CDR2 FQGNSA. The CDR3 spans 14 residues. The CDR3 region is CASSLVGGAQEAFF. The sequenced CDR3 bases are TGTGCCAGCAGCTTAGTTGGGGGGGCTCAAGAA.

CDR3 bases read: TGTGCCAGCAGCTTAGGCACCCGGTTCTCACCC. This sequence encodes CASSLGTRFSP. The whole CDR3 protein is CASSLGTRFSPLHF. The V gene is TRBV7-2, the J gene TRBJ1-6; D not certain. Coverage ceases 3 residues before the CDR3 finishes, and the germline J gene fills in the end. The CDR3 length is 14 residues. Trimming stripped 1 base from V and 10 bases from J, with 11 bases between. The germline V gene encodes CDR1 SGHTA and CDR2 FQGNSA.

In the case of this clone: With the read ending 3 residues before the CDR3 end, the germline J gene is used to fill in that end. This chain links TRBV30 with TRBJ2-2, with D tentatively TRBD2 (6 bases). Trimming cost V 5 bases and J 7 bases, with 14 bases left between them. The germline V gene encodes CDR1 GTSNPN and CDR2 SVGIG (reference sequence). The CDR3 is 13 residues long. The CDR3 sequence is CAWAGWVDGELFF. The CDR3 DNA, read in part, is TGTGCCTGGGCGGGGTGGGTGGACGGGGAG.

With regard to this clone: The read terminates 3 residues ahead of where the CDR3 ends, so the germline J gene completes it. J is TRBJ2-2 and V is TRBV2; 11 nucleotides align to TRBD1. Germline V gene lookup returns CDR1 SNHLY and CDR2 FYNNEI. CDR3 length equals 15 residues. The trim removed 6 bases at V and 6 bases at J, leaving 6 bases unmatched. This chain's CDR3 is CASSGTGGMAGELFF. The CDR3 DNA, read in part, is TGTGCCAGCAGCGGGACAGGGGGTATGGCCGGGGAG.

Worth noting for this clone: The CDR3 end falls 3 residues outside the read, so it is completed with the germline J gene. This chain joins TRBV14 and TRBJ1-1; D possibly corresponds to TRBD1 (5 bases). Germline CDR1 and CDR2: SGHDN and FVKESK. V gave up 2 bases and J gave up 3 bases, with 7 bases separating them. The CDR3 totals 13 residues. The part of the CDR3 DNA that was read is TGTGCCAGCAGCCAACAGGGAGACACTGAA. Its translation is CASSQQGDTE. The full CDR3 protein reads CASSQQGDTEAFF.

With regard to this clone: The read finishes 3 residues shy of the CDR3 end, and the germline J gene is used to complete it. The V gene is TRBV10-3, the J gene TRBJ1-1; no clear D gene. This CDR3 region has 11 residues. Trimming took off 6 bases at V and 3 bases at J, with 5 bases between the two ends. Germline V lookup: CDR1 ENHRY, CDR2 SYGVKD. The sequenced CDR3 bases are TGTGCCATCAGCCGCGACACTGAA. This translates into CAISRDTE. The whole CDR3 reads CAISRDTEAFF.

As for this clone: The CDR3 is cut off 3 residues early in the read; its end comes from the germline J gene. The chain couples TRBV20-1 to TRBJ2-7; 11 bases agree with TRBD2. Germline assignment: CDR1 DFQATT and CDR2 SNEGSKA (reference sequence). There are 17 residues in the CDR3. J gave up 1 base and V 0 bases, and 8 bases lay outside the gene matches. The sequenced part of the CDR3 DNA is TGCAGTGCTAGAGATAACAATCGACTAGCGGGATCCTACGAG. Its translation is CSARDNNRLAGSYE. The complete CDR3 sequence is CSARDNNRLAGSYEQYF.

Comment on this clone: The CDR3 end is not reached by the read, which stops 3 residues before it; the germline J gene fills it in. V usage is TRBV20-1 and J usage is TRBJ2-7; 8 nucleotides agree with TRBD2. CDR1 is DFQATT, CDR2 SNEGSKA, per germline (reference sequence). The CDR3 sequence is 11 residues long. CDR3 protein: CRAGVVDEQYF. The DNA read from the CDR3 is TGCAGAGCGGGAGTAGTAGACGAG.

Details on this clone: The CDR3 is cut off 3 residues early in the read; its end comes from the germline J gene. The V and J genes are TRBV20-1 and TRBJ2-7, with D maybe TRBD1 (5 bases). Germline V gives CDR1 DFQATT, CDR2 SNEGSKA (reference sequence). Trimming took off 6 bases at V and 1 base at J, with 16 bases between the two ends. This CDR3 comprises 14 residues. The DNA read from the CDR3 is TGCAGTGCCCCCCGGCAGGGTCAATCCTACGAG. Translated, it gives CSAPRQGQSYE. The full CDR3 is CSAPRQGQSYEQYF.

Details on this clone: The read terminates 3 residues ahead of where the CDR3 ends, so the germline J gene completes it. The V and J genes are TRBV7-3 and TRBJ2-6, with a weak D call TRBD2 (5 bases). The CDR3 loop spans 13 amino acids. Germline-derived CDR1 and CDR2 are SGHTA and FQGTGA. Trimming pared 3 bases from V and 10 bases from J, leaving 10 bases between. The CDR3 region is CASSLVRGNVLTF. CDR3 bases read: TGTGCCAGCAGCTTGGTTCGGGGTAACGTC. Filled out from reference TRBV7-3 and TRBJ2-6, the complete variable domain reads GAGVSQTPSNKVTEKGKYVELRCDPISGHTALYWYRQSLGQGPEFLIYFQGTGAADDSGLPNDRFFAVRPEGSVSTLKIQRTERGDSAVYLCASSLVRGNVLTFGAGSRLTVL.

A remark on this clone: The read ends 3 residues early relative to the CDR3; the germline J gene fills the gap. The chain couples TRBV28 to TRBJ2-7; 10 bases fit TRBD2. With 1 base clipped from V and 3 bases from J, the junction kept 6 bases outside the gene matches. This CDR3 contains 16 residues. Germline V gene data show CDR1 as MDHEN and CDR2 as SYDVKM. The CDR3 DNA, read in part, is TGTGCCAGCAGTTTATTTCAGCGGGAGGGCATCTACGAG. Encoded protein: CASSLFQREGIYE. The full CDR3 is CASSLFQREGIYEQYF.

With regard to this clone: The read gets to within 3 residues of the CDR3 end, and the germline J gene fills in the rest. This chain joins TRBV2 and TRBJ2-3, with D maybe TRBD2 (6 bases). Germline V gene lookup returns CDR1 SNHLY and CDR2 FYNNEI. This CDR3 spans 15 amino acids. The V and J ends lost 2 bases and 0 bases respectively, with 9 bases between them. CDR3 amino acids: CASSEHSGSTDTQYF. Incomplete CDR3 DNA: TGTGCCAGCAGTGAACACAGCGGGAGCACAGATACG.

Concerning this clone: The read halts 3 residues ahead of the CDR3 end, with the missing end drawn from the germline J gene. The chain recombines TRBV5-1 with TRBJ2-7; tentative D call: TRBD1 (7 bases). Germline-derived CDR1 and CDR2 are SGHRS and YFSETQ. The CDR3 spans 15 residues. The V end was cut by 6 bases, the J end by 5 bases, with 21 bases between. Partial CDR3 DNA: TGCGCCAGCACCTGGGGGGACAGCGCTGGGAACGAG. Protein sequence: CASTWGDSAGNE. Given in full, the CDR3 is CASTWGDSAGNEQYF. Variable domain in full (rest from reference TRBV5-1 and TRBJ2-7): KAGVTQTPRYLIKTRGQQVTLSCSPISGHRSVSWYQQTPGQGLQFLFEYFSETQRNKGNFPGRFSGRQFSNSRSEMNVSTLELGDSALYLCASTWGDSAGNEQYFGPGTRLTVT.

A note on this clone: The read terminates 3 residues ahead of where the CDR3 ends, so the germline J gene completes it. This chain uses TRBV28 with TRBJ2-3, with TRBD1 identical over 8 bases. Trimming cost V 3 bases and J 5 bases; bases outside gene matches: 4. The CDR3 contains 14 residues. Per germline, CDR1 MDHEN and CDR2 SYDVKM. The CDR3 sequence is CASSFRGPRDTQYF. CDR3 DNA, as far as it was read: TGTGCCAGCAGTTTCAGGGGGCCTCGAGATACG.

A note on this clone: The read stops 3 residues short of the end of the CDR3; the missing end is completed from the germline J gene. This chain connects TRBV18 to TRBJ1-1, with D possibly matching TRBD1 (5 bases). Germline CDR1 and CDR2: KGHSH and LQKENI. The CDR3 contains 16 residues. CDR3 DNA (partial): TGTGCCAGCTCACCCTCGACAGCAGTGACCCCTCGGGAA. It translates to CASSPSTAVTPRE. The whole CDR3 protein is CASSPSTAVTPREAFF.

Remarks on this clone: Sequencing ends 3 residues short of the CDR3 end; the germline J gene provides the rest. This sequence joins TRBV20-1 and TRBJ1-1; D unresolved. The V gene lost 1 base and the J gene lost 4 bases, with 13 bases spanning the gap. Per germline, CDR1 DFQATT and CDR2 SNEGSKA (reference sequence). There are 14 residues in the CDR3. CDR3 residues: CSARAPGVVTEAFF. CDR3 DNA, as far as it was read: TGCAGTGCTAGAGCCCCGGGTGTTGTCACTGAA.

As regards this clone: The CDR3 end lies 3 residues beyond the end of the read and is filled in from the germline J gene. The chain carries TRBV5-1 and TRBJ2-1, with 9 nucleotides matching TRBD1. CDR1 and CDR2 from the germline V gene are SGHRS and YFSETQ. The CDR3 has 15 amino acids. V was clipped by 3 bases and J by 0 bases; unmatched bases: 1. Partial CDR3 DNA: TGCGCCAGCAGCTGGGGACAGGGCTCCTACAATGAG. Its protein is CASSWGQGSYNE. The full-length CDR3 reads as CASSWGQGSYNEQFF.

With respect to this clone: Read coverage stops 3 residues before the CDR3 terminus; the germline J gene supplies the remainder. This rearrangement joins TRBV2 to TRBJ2-7; 8 nucleotides align to TRBD2. The CDR3 sequence is 14 residues long. The V gene end was trimmed by 7 bases and the J gene end by 1 base; junction bases not matched to a gene: 6. In germline, CDR1 is SNHLY, CDR2 FYNNEI. CDR3 region: CASKGGRNSYEQYF. The part of the CDR3 DNA that was read is TGTGCCAGCAAGGGCGGGAGGAATTCCTACGAG.

With regard to this clone: The sequenced fragment ends 3 residues before the CDR3 boundary, so the rest is inferred from the germline J gene. The gene calls are TRBV7-3 and TRBJ1-1; D is possibly TRBD1 (5 bases). CDR3 length: 15 amino acids. CDR1 and CDR2 from the germline V gene are SGHTA and FQGTGA. V shed 1 base and J shed 4 bases, with 13 bases lying between them. This CDR3 reads CASSLRGEGLTEAFF. Incomplete CDR3 DNA: TGTGCCAGCAGCTTAAGGGGGGAGGGACTCACTGAA. Drawing the rest from reference TRBV7-3 and TRBJ1-1, the complete variable domain is GAGVSQTPSNKVTEKGKYVELRCDPISGHTALYWYRQSLGQGPEFLIYFQGTGAADDSGLPNDRFFAVRPEGSVSTLKIQRTERGDSAVYLCASSLRGEGLTEAFFGQGTRLTVV.

To note about this clone: The CDR3 end lies 3 residues beyond the end of the read and is filled in from the germline J gene. The chain links TRBV10-2 to TRBJ2-5, with a weak D call TRBD1 (7 bases). V shed 8 bases and J shed 1 base, with 14 bases lying between them. Germline loops: CDR1 WSHSY, CDR2 SAAADI. The CDR3 has 14 residues. The CDR3 is CASGGTVTQETQYF. Partial CDR3 DNA: TGCGCCAGCGGGGGGACAGTCACCCAAGAGACC.

A note on this clone: The read terminates 3 residues before the CDR3 end, so the remaining end is supplied by the germline J gene. V and J are TRBV20-1 and TRBJ2-3; 12 bases are a match to TRBD2. The CDR3 has 18 residues. The germline V gene encodes CDR1 DFQATT and CDR2 SNEGSKA (reference sequence). The V and J ends lost 5 bases and 4 bases, in that order; junction bases with no gene match: 16. The CDR3 sequence is CSAHLTSGGRGNPDTQYF. CDR3 bases read: TGCAGTGCTCACCTGACTAGCGGGGGCCGGGGCAATCCAGATACG.

For this clone: The read terminates 3 residues before the CDR3 end, so the remaining end is supplied by the germline J gene. The chain is built from TRBV6-1 and TRBJ2-7, with D perhaps matching TRBD1 (6 bases). The CDR3 totals 14 residues. Germline V gene data show CDR1 as MNHNS and CDR2 as SASEGT. V was cut by 3 bases and J by 2 bases, with 11 bases left in between. The part of the CDR3 DNA that was read is TGTGCCAGCAGTGAGGGGGCCAGGACCTACGAG. Its protein product is CASSEGARTYE. The CDR3 in full is CASSEGARTYEQYF.

To note about this clone: The read terminates 3 residues before the CDR3 end, so the remaining end is supplied by the germline J gene. The chain has TRBV5-1 and TRBJ2-7; D is possibly TRBD1 (6 bases). CDR1 SGHRS and CDR2 YFSETQ come from the germline V gene. Trimming took off 7 bases at V and 6 bases at J, with 17 bases between the two ends. There are 13 residues in the CDR3. The CDR3 spells CASSTRSDSEQYF. Incomplete CDR3 DNA: TGCGCCAGCTCAACCCGATCGGACAGCGAG.

The CDR3 is CASSTDRASYEQYF. CDR3 DNA, as far as it was read: TGTGCCAGTAGTACCGACAGGGCCTCCTACGAG. The J gene is TRBJ2-7, the V gene TRBV19, with 7 bases aligning to TRBD1. The read stops 3 residues short of the end of the CDR3; the missing end is completed from the germline J gene. Unmatched junction bases numbered 3, after V lost 4 bases and J lost 0 bases. The CDR3 is made up of 14 amino acids. From germline, CDR1 is LNHDA and CDR2 SQIVND (reference sequence).

Remarks on this clone: The read ends 3 residues shy of where the CDR3 ends; the end is completed using the germline J gene. V and J are TRBV5-1 and TRBJ2-5; 9 positions match TRBD2. The ends lost 0 bases at V and 5 bases at J; junction bases unmatched: 11. The CDR3 is made up of 17 amino acids. In germline, CDR1 is SGHRS, CDR2 YFSETQ. The covered CDR3 bases are TGCGCCAGCAGCTTGGGAAGACTAGCGGAGGGGATGGAGACC. Its translation: CASSLGRLAEGMET. The complete CDR3 protein is CASSLGRLAEGMETQYF.